The next 26 T cell receptor beta chains were all read from a single sample in a study of technical replicates of blood from four donors. Using immunoSEQ multiplex PCR, the repertoire was profiled, and TCRdb retains in-frame clones only, with some absent. The sample has under 85,000 clones, approximately 93% seen once; the top ten hold 0.41%. The source material was T cells isolated from PBMCs. The origin of the receptors is a human donor in good health.

The gene calls are TRBV4-2 and TRBJ2-2; 7 nucleotides line up with TRBD2. The CDR3 length is 16 residues. Germline trimming cut 0 bases from V and 5 bases from J; bases unmatched to any gene: 6. Germline lookup yields CDR1 LGHNA and CDR2 YNFKEQ. The CDR3 DNA follows: TGTGCCAGCAGCCAAGAATCCGGGAGGTCTACCGGGGAGCTGTTTTTT. Its translation: CASSQESGRSTGELFF.

This clone was found once. The chain has TRBV7-3 and TRBJ2-3; TRBD2 agrees at 10 bases. The CDR3 is made up of 14 amino acids. Germline trimming cut 4 bases from V and 3 bases from J; bases unmatched to any gene: 1. CDR1 is SGHTA and CDR2 is FQGTGA in the germline V gene. In nucleotides, the CDR3 is TGTGCCAGCAGCTCGACTAGCGGGACAGATACGCAGTATTTT. Protein: CASSSTSGTDTQYF.

The chain carries TRBV4-3 and TRBJ2-1; the match to TRBD2 covers 11 bases. The length of the CDR3 is 16 residues. The V and J ends lost 0 bases and 5 bases, in that order; junction bases with no gene match: 3. CDR1 LGHNA and CDR2 YSLEER come from the germline V gene. The CDR3 region has the DNA TGCGCCAGCAGCCAAGAACCTAGCGGGAGGAACAATGAGCAGTTCTTC. Its protein is CASSQEPSGRNNEQFF.

This clone came up once. The chain recombines TRBV5-6 with TRBJ2-7; no definite D call. V lost 2 bases to trimming and J lost 3 bases, with 6 bases between them. Germline CDR1 and CDR2: SGHDT and YYEEEE. CDR3 length: 12 residues. In DNA form, the CDR3 reads TGTGCCAGCAGCTTCCGTTACTACGAGCAGTACTTC. Protein product: CASSFRYYEQYF.

The chain links TRBV5-1 to TRBJ1-1, with TRBD1 matching 10 bases. The CDR3 spans 15 residues. Unmatched junction bases numbered 9, after V lost 2 bases and J lost 8 bases. The germline CDR1 and CDR2 sequences are SGHRS and YFSETQ. As DNA, the CDR3 is TGCGCCAGCAGCTTAATGGGACAGGGGCACATGGAAGCTTTCTTT. Its translation is CASSLMGQGHMEAFF.

The rearrangement links TRBV7-7 to TRBJ2-3; D is perhaps TRBD1 (6 bases). The CDR3 loop spans 14 amino acids. The V gene lost 1 base and the J gene lost 2 bases, with 7 bases spanning the gap. Germline CDR1 and CDR2: SSHAT and FNYEAQ (reference sequence). The CDR3 sequence is CASSLGTDTDTQYF. The CDR3 nucleotides read TGTGCCAGCAGCTTAGGGACAGACACAGATACGCAGTATTTT.

A single count supports this clone. The rearrangement links TRBV28 to TRBJ1-1; TRBD1 is a possible D gene (6 bases). The CDR3 extends over 15 amino acids. Germline V gene data show CDR1 as MDHEN and CDR2 as SYDVKM. The V and J ends lost 6 bases and 1 base respectively, with 15 bases between them. Written as DNA, the CDR3 is TGTGCCAGCAGATATCAAGGACAGCGGAACACTGAAGCTTTCTTT. This gives the protein CASRYQGQRNTEAFF. The whole variable domain, remainder taken from reference TRBV28 and TRBJ1-1, is DVKVTQSSRYLVKRTGEKVFLECVQDMDHENMFWYRQDPGLGLRLIYFSYDVKMKEKGDIPEGYSVSREKKERFSLILESASTNQTSMYLCASRYQGQRNTEAFFGQGTRLTVV.

This clone appeared once. The chain has TRBV7-9 and TRBJ2-3; TRBD2 matches 11 bases. The V gene end was trimmed by 5 bases and the J gene end by 6 bases; junction bases not matched to a gene: 7. This CDR3 has 15 residues. Germline loops: CDR1 SEHNR, CDR2 FQNEAQ (reference sequence). CDR3 sequence reads: CASSTILAGGDTQYF. The CDR3 coding sequence is TGTGCCAGCAGCACGATTCTAGCGGGAGGTGATACGCAGTATTTT.

The rearrangement uses TRBV28 and TRBJ2-5; 7 bases line up with TRBD1. Germline V gives CDR1 MDHEN, CDR2 SYDVKM. This CDR3 is built from 15 residues. Unmatched junction bases numbered 10, after V lost 4 bases and J lost 5 bases. The CDR3 DNA reads TGTGCCAGCAGTTCTCCTAACAGGGGTTTGGAGACCCAGTACTTC. Protein sequence: CASSSPNRGLETQYF. The full variable domain, its missing parts supplied by reference TRBV28 and TRBJ2-5, is DVKVTQSSRYLVKRTGEKVFLECVQDMDHENMFWYRQDPGLGLRLIYFSYDVKMKEKGDIPEGYSVSREKKERFSLILESASTNQTSMYLCASSSPNRGLETQYFGPGTRLLVL.

CDR3 protein: CSVEGVARALFF. The CDR3 DNA is TGCAGCGTTGAAGGAGTGGCCAGGGCACTGTTTTTT. This chain uses TRBV29-1 with TRBJ1-4; D perhaps matches TRBD1 (5 bases). The CDR3 is made up of 12 amino acids. The V end was cut by 1 base, the J end by 13 bases, with 13 bases between. CDR1 is SQVTM, CDR2 ANQGSEA, per germline.

V is TRBV19 and J is TRBJ1-2; no clear D. CDR3 length equals 15 residues. Germline loops: CDR1 LNHDA, CDR2 SQIVND (reference sequence). Trimming shortened V by 6 bases and J by 5 bases, and 19 bases separated the two germline ends. In DNA form, the CDR3 reads TGTGCCAGTAGACATGGGAGGACCCCGGGGTATGGCTACACCTTC. Encoded protein: CASRHGRTPGYGYTF.

The CDR3 DNA sequence: TGTGCCAGCAGCCGTTTCTCCCTCTCCTACGAGCAGTACTTC. Translating gives CASSRFSLSYEQYF. The chain joins TRBV7-8 to TRBJ2-7; D unclear. The CDR3 runs 14 residues. Trimming pared 5 bases from V and 0 bases from J, leaving 11 bases between. The germline V gene encodes CDR1 SGHVS and CDR2 FQNEAQ.

The chain carries TRBV5-8 and TRBJ2-4; D remains ambiguous. Germline V CDR1 and CDR2: SGHTS, YDEGEE. Between the trimmed V and J ends, which lost 4 bases and 9 bases, there was a span of 23 bases. The CDR3 consists of 16 residues. The CDR3 here is CASSPTELPPLGIQYF. CDR3 nucleotides: TGTGCCAGCAGCCCAACCGAGCTACCTCCTCTTGGCATTCAGTACTTC. The full variable domain, rest sourced from reference TRBV5-8 and TRBJ2-4, is EAGVTQSPTHLIKTRGQQATLRCSPISGHTSVYWYQQALGLGLQFLLWYDEGEERNRGNFPPRFSGRQFPNYSSELNVNALELEDSALYLCASSPTELPPLGIQYFGAGTRLSVL.

The chain's CDR3 is CASRAGTDTGEQFF. CDR3 DNA: TGCGCCAGCAGAGCCGGGACAGATACGGGTGAGCAGTTCTTC. V gene TRBV10-1 combines with J gene TRBJ2-1; 7 bases map to TRBD1. CDR3 size: 14 residues. In germline, CDR1 is WNHNN, CDR2 SYGVQD (reference sequence). The V and J ends lost 6 bases and 9 bases, in that order; junction bases with no gene match: 11.

This clone has just one count. The genes are TRBV30 and TRBJ2-1, with 7 bases lining up with TRBD2. V shed 5 bases and J 4 bases; nucleotides not matched to a gene: 14. The CDR3 extends over 16 amino acids. From germline, CDR1 is GTSNPN and CDR2 SVGIG (reference sequence). CDR3 sequence reads: CAWSLNREEQYNEQFF. The CDR3 DNA reads TGTGCCTGGTCTTTAAATCGGGAGGAGCAGTACAATGAGCAGTTCTTC.

This clone was seen a single time. This chain links TRBV9 with TRBJ2-7; 11 bases are shared with TRBD2. V dropped 4 bases and J dropped 4; count of bases not matched to a gene: 10. The germline V gene encodes CDR1 SGDLS and CDR2 YYNGEE. The CDR3 has 16 residues. The CDR3, as DNA: TGTGCCAGCAGCCCGCCTACTAGCGGGAGTCGGTACGAGCAGTACTTC. This sequence encodes CASSPPTSGSRYEQYF.

The chain has TRBV4-1 and TRBJ2-4, with a weak D call TRBD1 (6 bases). The CDR3 has 17 residues. The V and J ends lost 2 bases and 0 bases respectively, with 14 bases between them. CDR1 is MGHRA, CDR2 YSYEKL, per germline. In DNA form, the CDR3 reads TGCGCCAGCAGCCAACATCTTACAGGGTTAGCCAAAAACATTCAGTACTTC. Its protein product is CASSQHLTGLAKNIQYF.

The rearrangement links TRBV6-4 to TRBJ2-3; 9 bases match TRBD1. The length of the CDR3 is 14 residues. Germline values: CDR1 MRHNA, CDR2 SNTAGT. V shed 5 bases, J shed 1 base, and the junction held 1 base outside the gene matches. Here the CDR3 DNA reads TGTGCCAGCAGTCGGGACAGGGGCACAGATACGCAGTATTTT. Protein sequence: CASSRDRGTDTQYF.

The chain employs TRBV6-6 and TRBJ2-1; 11 bases match TRBD2. CDR1 and CDR2 from the germline V gene are MNHNY and SVGAGI (reference sequence). Trimming cost V 7 bases and J 3 bases; bases outside gene matches: 8. The CDR3 extends over 16 amino acids. This CDR3 is CASTSLAGGLYNEQFF. CDR3 DNA: TGTGCCAGCACCTCTCTAGCGGGAGGACTCTACAATGAGCAGTTCTTC.

V gene TRBV29-1 combines with J gene TRBJ2-7, with 9 bases lining up with TRBD2. The V gene end was trimmed by 3 bases and the J gene end by 7 bases; junction bases not matched to a gene: 10. The length of the CDR3 is 14 residues. In germline, CDR1 is SQVTM, CDR2 ANQGSEA. The CDR3 sequence: CSVESEREDGEQYF. CDR3 in DNA: TGCAGCGTTGAGAGTGAGCGGGAGGACGGGGAGCAGTACTTC.

This chain joins TRBV19 and TRBJ1-4, with D unresolved. Germline loops: CDR1 LNHDA, CDR2 SQIVND (reference sequence). The CDR3 spans 14 residues. Trimming cost V 4 bases and J 8 bases, with 14 bases left between them. CDR3 bases: TGTGCCAGTAGTAGTCAGGCCTTTTGGGAAAAACTGTTTTTT. This gives the protein CASSSQAFWEKLFF. The variable domain in full, completed from reference TRBV19 and TRBJ1-4, reads DGGITQSPKYLFRKEGQNVTLSCEQNLNHDAMYWYRQDPGQGLRLIYYSQIVNDFQKGDIAEGYSVSREKKESFPLTVTSAQKNPTAFYLCASSSQAFWEKLFFGSGTQLSVL.

The chain has TRBV4-1 and TRBJ1-1, with D tentatively TRBD1 (5 bases). CDR3 length: 15 amino acids. Trimming shortened V by 0 bases and J by 4 bases, and 12 bases separated the two germline ends. The germline gives CDR1 MGHRA, CDR2 YSYEKL. The CDR3 region has the DNA TGCGCCAGCAGCCAAGATCAAGGGGCAGGCACTGAAGCTTTCTTT. Amino acid sequence: CASSQDQGAGTEAFF.

A note on this clone: One end of the junction varies from germline; a read error may be responsible. The chain couples TRBV6-5 to TRBJ2-7; D is undetermined. Per germline, CDR1 MNHEY and CDR2 SVGAGI. The CDR3 covers 11 residues. The CDR3 sequence: CASSYSDEQYF. As DNA, the CDR3 is TGTGCCAGCAGTTACTCCGACGAGCAGTACTTC.

J is TRBJ2-1 and V is TRBV4-1; unclear D gene. CDR1 is MGHRA, CDR2 YSYEKL, per germline. V was trimmed by 1 base and J by 3 bases, leaving 10 bases between them. CDR3 length: 15 amino acids. The CDR3 DNA reads as TGCGCCAGCAGCCAAGTGGGTAGCTTCTACAATGAGCAGTTCTTC. Its translation: CASSQVGSFYNEQFF.

The V call is TRBV27, the J call TRBJ1-2; D unclear. CDR1 and CDR2 (germline): MNHEY, SMNVEV (reference sequence). V was trimmed by 6 bases and J by 4 bases, leaving 12 bases between them. The CDR3 consists of 13 residues. CDR3 residues: CASRPQTSYGYTF. The CDR3 coding sequence is TGTGCCAGCAGACCACAGACCTCCTATGGCTACACCTTC.

This clone was detected a few times. V and J are TRBV30 and TRBJ1-1, with 10 nucleotides matching TRBD1. The V segment lost 0 bases and the J segment 5 bases; nucleotides outside the gene matches: 3. The germline V gene has CDR1 GTSNPN and CDR2 SVGIG (reference sequence). The CDR3 is 14 residues long. The CDR3 is CAWSVGTGETEAFF. The CDR3 coding sequence is TGTGCCTGGAGTGTAGGGACAGGGGAAACTGAAGCTTTCTTT.